The entry below gives a single T cell receptor beta chain sequence along with its context. As yet, its antigen is unknown. Primers included in the PCR were 60 Vbeta and 13 Jbeta primers. Assay: immunoSEQ multiplex PCR; the TCRdb copy retains only in-frame clones and omits some. Seen here are about 36,000 clones, roughly three quarters observed once, and the top ten hold around 7%. Germline V gene lookup returns CDR1 SGHVS and CDR2 FQNEAQ. V was trimmed by 5 bases and J by 0 bases, leaving 11 bases between them. This CDR3 comprises 15 residues. These data come from a study of cytomegalovirus exposure and HLA in healthy donors. General study findings and limits: What a later analysis showed was that several of the most significant clusters appeared linked to common viral pathogens. Three chains tied to CMV proved CMV antigen-specific in vitro.

The sample comprised PBMCs. This TCR came from a man aged 25 to 40 in good health and CMV-seronegative. This sequence joins TRBV7-8 and TRBJ2-1; the D gene is possibly TRBD1 (5 bases). The CDR3 spells CASSTYRSSYNEQFF. CDR3 DNA sequence: TGTGCCAGCAGCACCTACAGGAGCTCCTACAATGAGCAGTTCTTC.